This TCR beta chain was sequenced for a study of T cells in Graves' hyperthyroidism and ophthalmopathy (dated by TCRdb to about 2019). About the study as a whole: Peripheral blood samples were taken at the time of initial diagnosis, prior to any treatment. To identify distinguishing TCR V-J signatures, a discovery cohort of some 99 patients was used, comprising 43 with Graves' ophthalmopathy and 57 with stable Graves' hyperthyroidism. The paper reports TCR Vbeta CDR3 sequencing of about 140 peripheral blood samples: around 41 ophthalmopathy, about 75 hyperthyroidism and roughly 17 progressor patients. Once sampling was done, hyperthyroidism patients were given methimazole at a starting dose of 30 mg daily, whereas ophthalmopathy patients were given high-dose intravenous methylprednisolone. An independent validation cohort of about 19 hyperthyroidism patients and about 15 patients who later progressed to ophthalmopathy tested prospective prediction of ophthalmopathy. The 95 to 100 discovery patients were randomly divided into training and test sets at a 7:3 ratio. The study also compared thyroid tissue and blood T-cell repertoires from roughly six Graves' hyperthyroidism patients. Results and caveats for the whole study, not just this receptor: In validation, the model predicted progression to ophthalmopathy with over 60% sensitivity and approximately 72% specificity, a median of approximately 6.5 months before onset. No statistical method was used to fix the sample size in advance, and group allocation was not hidden from the investigators. In cross-validation, a model built on a 13 V-J signature told ophthalmopathy apart from stable hyperthyroidism with just under 90% sensitivity and roughly 83% specificity, and in testing the same model reached 80%/75%. Most expanded thyroid clonotypes (frequency above 0.001) were also detected in blood, a finding suggesting that blood repertoires may reflect thyroid immune responses.

Sequences DFQATT (CDR1) and SNEGSKA (CDR2) are obtained from the germline V gene (reference sequence). The CDR3, cysteine through phenylalanine, is 16 amino acids long. Kept here is only the CDR3 DNA, which spans 48 bases and is read in frame from base 1. Trimming takes 2 bases from V and 8 bases from J, and the germline ends sit 19 bases apart. Ophthalmopathy patients had moderately to severely active disease, Clinical Activity Score of at least 3, NOSPECS grade of at least 4, and duration under 3 months. Exclusion was applied to patients with uncontrolled infections, other autoimmune diseases, pregnancy or lactation. Diagnoses were based on clinical symptoms, serum thyroxine and TRAb, thyroid ultrasound and orbital computed tomography. PBMCs were isolated from approximately 10 ml of fresh peripheral blood by Ficoll-Paque density gradient centrifugation. Total RNA was extracted using Trizol reagent, and RNA quality was assessed on an Agilent 2100 Bioanalyzer.

Amplification of TCR beta CDR3 regions was carried out from RNA transcripts. The TCR CDR3 was subjected to a first round of RT-PCR using the HTBI primer set and the Qiagen OneStep RT-PCR kit. A second multiplex PCR round built the libraries, followed by size selection and purification. Paired-end sequencing of the libraries was performed with 100 bp reads on an Illumina HiSeq2000. The source study handled its data this way. Raw data were processed with SOAPnuke, discarding reads with adapters, uncalled bases, mean Phred below 15, or no exact constant-primer or identifier match. COPE v1.2.5 was used to merge the high-quality paired reads, and each unique nucleotide sequence was defined as a clonotype. MiTCR v1.1 was used to align the clonotypes against IMGT TRBV, TRBD and TRBJ reference segments. The analysis was restricted to V-J combinations with a frequency above 0.0001, which together covered 98% to 99.2% of the repertoires. The TCS score was defined as F50 (clonal expansion) divided by E x V (chaos), with BLOSUM62-based TCRdist calculated between CDR3 peptides within each V-J. Welch's t-statistics and random forest reduced around 520 V-J features to fewer than 15, which were used in a naive Bayes classifier (R e1071). TCRdb reprocessed the public reads (quality trimming at Q25 with fastp, clone calling with MiXCR) and kept in-frame beta chains. Each CDR3 protein appears once, grouped with its most common genes and DNA. TCRdb, not the original authors, processed these V and J calls. This sample is represented by about 480,000 distinct CDR3 sequences; around a quarter of them were singletons. The top ten clonotypes cover approximately 10% of the sample.

In regard to this clonotype: The clone's antigen remains unknown. Qualities for individual bases were not recorded, and no much larger clone is one base off.

This chain joins TRBV20-1 to TRBJ1-6; perhaps TRBD1 is the D gene, with 5 bases matching. Sequenced material: blood. This sequence originates from a woman aged 30 to 39 with Graves' ophthalmopathy. The CDR3 region has the sequence CSARPSGRGRDSPLHF. The DNA is TGCAGTGCTAGACCCTCTGGGAGGGGCCGGGATTCACCCCTCCACTTT.